The clone carrying this T cell receptor beta chain was found once. Per the authors' pipeline: Amplified reference gene primers provided the basis for estimating nucleated cell counts. Some clones are missing from TCRdb's copy, which holds only in-frame ones; the method was immunoSEQ multiplex PCR. That table gives V, J and clone size, and the DNA gave D and trimming. The sample has almost 250,000 clones, around 88% seen once. The V and J ends lost 0 bases and 13 bases respectively, with 13 bases between them. Germline CDR1 is SGHTA and CDR2 is FQGTGA. The CDR3 runs 14 residues. The sample is drawn from a study of blood T cell repertoires in COVID-19. About the study: T cells, B-cell-depleted T cells, or PBMCs supplied cDNA or gDNA.

This chain uses TRBV7-3 with TRBJ2-6; maybe TRBD1 (6 bases). The source is a woman aged 25 to 39 who had recovered from COVID-19. The sequencing sample was made of PBMCs or T cells enriched from blood (not recorded which). The CDR3, as DNA: TGTGCCAGCAGCTTAACGCTGGGGGCTGGGGTCCTGACTTTC. Protein: CASSLTLGAGVLTF.